The next 4 T cell receptor beta chains were all read from a single sample in a study of T cells in Graves' hyperthyroidism and ophthalmopathy. Amplification yielded TCR beta CDR3 regions, with RNA transcripts as the source. Initially, a first-round RT-PCR of the TCR CDR3 employed the HTBI primer set. TCRdb re-called the multiplex PCR reads with MiXCR, one entry per CDR3 protein. Here the sample spans 200,000 to 250,000 distinct CDR3 sequences, about 24% being singletons. The material sequenced was blood. The receptors were sampled from a woman aged 35 to 49 with Graves' ophthalmopathy.

This clonotype was picked up one time. J is TRBJ2-7 and V is TRBV20-1; D ambiguous. This CDR3 has 14 residues. V was shortened by 2 bases and J by 2 bases, with 13 bases between the two germline ends. CDR1 is DFQATT, CDR2 SNEGSKA, per germline (reference sequence). DNA for the CDR3: TGCAGTGCTAGACGCCCTTTGGCGACCTACGAGCAGTACTTC. Encoded protein: CSARRPLATYEQYF.

The sample holds a few counts of this clonotype. This clone may be a read error of a much larger clone one base away. This chain links TRBV20-1 with TRBJ2-7; D is unresolved. The CDR3 has 13 amino acids. Germline V gene lookup returns CDR1 DFQATT and CDR2 SNEGSKA (reference sequence). Trimming took off 1 base at V and 3 bases at J, with 10 bases between the two ends. CDR3 protein: CSARGRWGYEQYF. The CDR3 bases are TGCAGTGCTAGAGGGCGCTGGGGCTACGAGCAGTACTTC.

The table lists this clonotype with many counts. This rearrangement joins TRBV27 to TRBJ2-7; 10 positions match TRBD1. The V segment lost 10 bases and the J segment 3 bases; nucleotides outside the gene matches: 3. The CDR3 is 12 residues long. Germline CDR1 and CDR2: MNHEY and SMNVEV (reference sequence). The CDR3, as DNA: TGTGCCACCCGGACAGGGGGCTACGAGCAGTACTTC. Translating it yields CATRTGGYEQYF.

This clonotype is a singleton in its sample. The CDR3 coding sequence is TGCGCCAGCAGCTTGCAGGGGCCTAACACCGGGGAGCTGTTTTTT. Translated: CASSLQGPNTGELFF. The chain has TRBV4-3 and TRBJ2-2; D is perhaps TRBD1 (6 bases). Trimming shortened V by 5 bases and J by 2 bases, and 12 bases separated the two germline ends. Germline V CDR1 and CDR2: LGHNA, YSLEER. This CDR3 is built from 15 residues.